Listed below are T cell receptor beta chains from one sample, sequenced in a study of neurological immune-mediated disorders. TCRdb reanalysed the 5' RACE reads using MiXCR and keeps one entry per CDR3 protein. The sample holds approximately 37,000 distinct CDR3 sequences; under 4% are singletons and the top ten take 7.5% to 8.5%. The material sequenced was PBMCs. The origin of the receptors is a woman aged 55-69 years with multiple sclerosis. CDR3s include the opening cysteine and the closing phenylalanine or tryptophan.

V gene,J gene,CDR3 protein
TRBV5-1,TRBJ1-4,CASSLDASTNEKLFF
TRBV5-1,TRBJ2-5,CASSRDRGFSIQETQYF
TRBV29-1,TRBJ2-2,CSVAWQGATGELFF
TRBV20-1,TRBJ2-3,CSARATGGVLDTQYF
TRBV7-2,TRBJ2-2,CDSSLNTGELFF
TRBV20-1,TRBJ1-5,CSASLPGQGGFNQPQHF
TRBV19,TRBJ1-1,CASRGQGAPLNTEAFF
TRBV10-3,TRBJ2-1,CAISVGTTGDEQFF
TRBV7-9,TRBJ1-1,CASSPSGGKPEAFF
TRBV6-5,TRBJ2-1,CASSYSLDQAGQVVSYNEQFF
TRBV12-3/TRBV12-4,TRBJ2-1,CASSLAASGGADEQFF
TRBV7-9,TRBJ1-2,CASSMRTGLFGYTF
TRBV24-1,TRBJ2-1,CATSEDRTNEQFF
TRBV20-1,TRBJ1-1,CSAPPRLNTEAFF
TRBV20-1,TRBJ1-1,CSARDPLGGTEAFF
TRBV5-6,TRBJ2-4,CASSSIGQSRAKNIQYF
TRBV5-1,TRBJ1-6,CASSNNPGEPNSPLHF
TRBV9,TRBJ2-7,CASSVEQASYYEQYF
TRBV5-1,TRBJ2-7,CASSLVASGAYEQYF
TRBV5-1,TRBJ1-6,CASSFGTFNSPLHF
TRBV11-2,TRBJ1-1,CASSLGTPEMNTEAFF
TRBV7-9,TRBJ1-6,CASSLTGTGNSPLHF
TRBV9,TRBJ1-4,CASSSQAANEKLFF
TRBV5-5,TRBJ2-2,CASRLEGGTGELFF
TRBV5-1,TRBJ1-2,CASSLANRQGNGYTF
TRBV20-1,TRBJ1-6,CSAREDRDNSPLHF
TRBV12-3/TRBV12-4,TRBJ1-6,CASSSGTVNSPLHF
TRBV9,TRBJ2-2,CASSVPRGDTGELFF
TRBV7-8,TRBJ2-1,CASSSPGGAVGNEQFF
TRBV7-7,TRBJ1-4,CASSLGHGATNEKLFF
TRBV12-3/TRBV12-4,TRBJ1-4,CASSLRRYNEKLFF
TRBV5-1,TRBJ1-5,CASSDIGGRDKTQNF
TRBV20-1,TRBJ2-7,CSARGYIRGTSYEQYF
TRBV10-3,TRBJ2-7,CATGGQRTGVDEQYF
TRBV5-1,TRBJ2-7,CASSVGQGWEQYF
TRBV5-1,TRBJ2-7,CASSSFRAYEQYF
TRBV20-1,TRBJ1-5,CSARAQGSNQPQHF
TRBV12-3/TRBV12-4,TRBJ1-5,CASSLNRQPQHF
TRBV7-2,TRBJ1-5,CASSFYICSARDWAEGNQPQHF
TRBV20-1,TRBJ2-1,CSARSPTALPNEQFF
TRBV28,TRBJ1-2,CASTTGGPNYGYTF
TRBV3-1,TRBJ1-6,CASSHRDRGRSPVHF
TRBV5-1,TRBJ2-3,CASSRVGDTQYF
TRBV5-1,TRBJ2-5,CASRLYSSGGNQETQYF
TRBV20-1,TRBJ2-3,CSARGGSGGVTDTQYF
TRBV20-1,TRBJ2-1,CSAPPPGQISYNEQFF
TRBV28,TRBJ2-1,CASSSLISGRAGNEQFF
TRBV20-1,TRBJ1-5,CSARKGSTNQPQHF
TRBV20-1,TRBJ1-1,CTLGAGGRSSTEAFF
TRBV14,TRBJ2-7,CASSQDWDTKYEQYF
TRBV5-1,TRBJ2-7,CASSGGTGRGREQYF
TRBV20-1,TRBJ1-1,CSARESTNTEAFF
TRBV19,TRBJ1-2,CASSIVVPANYGYTF
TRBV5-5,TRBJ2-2,CASSHRQAGPPGELFF
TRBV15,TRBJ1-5,CATSRDFGGNSNQPQHF
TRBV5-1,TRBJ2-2,CASRPTSGGGNTGELFF
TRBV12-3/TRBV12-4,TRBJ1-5,CASRGGQGGNQPQHF
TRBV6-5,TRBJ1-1,CASSDGGVDTEAFF
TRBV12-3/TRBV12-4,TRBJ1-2,CASSATYGYTF